A selection of T cell receptor beta chains follows, all from one sample in a study of OX40 agonist ivuxolimab in advanced cancers. Sequenced by immunoSEQ multiplex PCR; TCRdb stores in-frame clones only, minus some. In the table there are 35,000 or so clones, about four fifths of which are singletons. The starting material was CD4+ or CD8+ T cells sorted from blood, obtained in a trial of the OX40 agonist ivuxolimab. The receptors were sampled from an adult with an advanced solid tumor such as melanoma, head and neck, liver or kidney cancer. Each CDR3 is given with its conserved first and last residue. D genes are given only for firm matches.

d_call j_call v_call cdr3_aa
NA TRBJ1-1 TRBV2 CAIQGVDTEAFF
TRBD1 TRBJ2-7 TRBV7-8 CASSLVGTGDEQYF
NA TRBJ2-3 TRBV15 CATSIGRLTDTQYF
NA TRBJ2-2 TRBV15 CATRGGSGELFF
NA TRBJ2-7 TRBV27 CASSRDPREQYF
NA TRBJ1-2 TRBV10-3 CAISESTARYGYTF
TRBD1 TRBJ1-1 TRBV4-1 CASRLRTGGGGTEAFF
TRBD1 TRBJ2-5 TRBV27 CASSFGGTGVYETQYF
NA TRBJ2-7 TRBV5-6 CASSSDSTGYEQYF
NA TRBJ2-3 TRBV6-4 CASSEAGGVDTQYF
NA TRBJ2-7 TRBV2 CASSEGGSYEQYF
NA TRBJ2-7 TRBV10-3 CAISAAGPYEQYF
NA TRBJ2-1 TRBV5-4 CASSLAPNNEQFF
NA TRBJ2-3 TRBV27 CASSDWDSTDTQYF
TRBD2 TRBJ2-7 TRBV27 CASSLTSGGLYEQYF
NA TRBJ2-1 TRBV10-2 CASSWELVNEQFF
TRBD2 TRBJ2-1 TRBV11-2 CASSFYTRGGGEEQFF
TRBD2 TRBJ2-6 TRBV27 CASSLAAGANVLTF
NA TRBJ2-7 TRBV7-9 CASSSQWDEDEQYF
NA NA TRBV9 CASSLTDGTGGYEQYF
NA TRBJ2-3 TRBV10-1 CAPQNTDTQYF
NA TRBJ2-7 TRBV7-8 CASSSTHYEQYF
TRBD1 TRBJ2-7 TRBV7-9 CASSSPGTGSYEQYF
NA TRBJ1-1 TRBV29-1 CSVARNTEAFF
NA TRBJ1-1 TRBV27 CASFTGFEAFF
NA TRBJ1-2 TRBV29-1 CSVVPVGHYGYTF
NA TRBJ2-3 TRBV11-2 CASPIPPADTQYF
TRBD2 TRBJ2-7 TRBV28 CASSSQGLGSYEQYF
NA TRBJ2-6 TRBV7-9 CASSFAGSASGANVLTF
NA TRBJ1-1 TRBV19 CASIPRSEIPNTEAFF
TRBD1 TRBJ2-3 TRBV4-2 CASSNRGLSSTDTQYF
TRBD1 TRBJ1-5 TRBV19 CASSITGTGGHQPQHF
NA TRBJ1-2 TRBV14 CASSRGAGRPGVGYTF
NA TRBJ2-1 TRBV15 CATSKRSSYNEQFF
NA TRBJ2-3 TRBV19 CASSLVWGTTDTQYF
NA TRBJ2-3 TRBV19 CASSFTTGYTQYF
NA TRBJ2-5 TRBV5-6 CASSLVIQETQYF
NA TRBJ2-3 TRBV12-5 CASGYPPTVRSTDTQYF
TRBD1 TRBJ1-6 TRBV28 CASSPPDRGGNSPLHF
NA TRBJ2-5 TRBV5-1 CASSLNTPGWTQYF
NA TRBJ1-1 TRBV27 CASSARTPPMNTEAFF
TRBD1 TRBJ1-6 TRBV7-9 CASSFTGDSPLHF
NA TRBJ2-1 TRBV9 CASSIQTYNEQFF
TRBD1 TRBJ1-1 TRBV6-5 CASSPGQAVEAFF
TRBD2 TRBJ2-3 TRBV2 CASSGGTTDTQYF